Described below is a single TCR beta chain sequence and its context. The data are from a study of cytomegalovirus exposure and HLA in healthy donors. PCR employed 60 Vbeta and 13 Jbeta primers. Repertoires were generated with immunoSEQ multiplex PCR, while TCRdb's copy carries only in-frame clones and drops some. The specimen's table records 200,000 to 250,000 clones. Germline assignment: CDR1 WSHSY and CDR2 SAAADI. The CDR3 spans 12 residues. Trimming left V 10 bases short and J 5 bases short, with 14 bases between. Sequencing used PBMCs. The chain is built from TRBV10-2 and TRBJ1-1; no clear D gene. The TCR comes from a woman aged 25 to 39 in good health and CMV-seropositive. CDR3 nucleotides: TGCGCCACCGCAAAAGTCGGGACTGAAGCTTTCTTT. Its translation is CATAKVGTEAFF.